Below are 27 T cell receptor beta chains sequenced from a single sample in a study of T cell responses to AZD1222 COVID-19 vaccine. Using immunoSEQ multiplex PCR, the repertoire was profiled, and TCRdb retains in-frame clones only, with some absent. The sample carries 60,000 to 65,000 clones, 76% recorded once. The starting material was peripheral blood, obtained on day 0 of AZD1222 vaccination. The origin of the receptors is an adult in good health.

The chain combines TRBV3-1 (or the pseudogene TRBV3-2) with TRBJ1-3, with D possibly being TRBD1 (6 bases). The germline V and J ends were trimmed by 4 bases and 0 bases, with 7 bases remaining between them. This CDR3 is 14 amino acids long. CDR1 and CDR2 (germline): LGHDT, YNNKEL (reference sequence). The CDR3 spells CASSPQGSGNTIYF. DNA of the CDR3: TGTGCCAGCAGCCCACAGGGCTCTGGAAACACCATATATTTT.

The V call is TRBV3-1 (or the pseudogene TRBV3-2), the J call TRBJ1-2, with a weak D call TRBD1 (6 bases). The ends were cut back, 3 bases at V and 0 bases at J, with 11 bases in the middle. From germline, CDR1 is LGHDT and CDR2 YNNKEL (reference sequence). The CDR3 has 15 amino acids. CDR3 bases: TGTGCCAGCAGCCATCGGCAGGGGCCTAACTATGGCTACACCTTC. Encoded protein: CASSHRQGPNYGYTF.

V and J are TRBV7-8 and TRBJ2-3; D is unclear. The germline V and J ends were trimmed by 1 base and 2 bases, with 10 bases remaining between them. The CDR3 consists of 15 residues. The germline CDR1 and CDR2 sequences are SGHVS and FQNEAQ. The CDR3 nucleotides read TGTGCCAGCAGCTTAGATACCGGGTACACAGATACGCAGTATTTT. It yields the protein CASSLDTGYTDTQYF.

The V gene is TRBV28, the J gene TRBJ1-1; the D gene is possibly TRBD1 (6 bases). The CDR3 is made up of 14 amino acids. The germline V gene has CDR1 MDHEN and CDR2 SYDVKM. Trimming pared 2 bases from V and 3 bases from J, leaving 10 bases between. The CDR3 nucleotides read TGTGCCAGCAGTTTACGCAGGGGTTACACTGAAGCTTTCTTT. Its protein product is CASSLRRGYTEAFF.

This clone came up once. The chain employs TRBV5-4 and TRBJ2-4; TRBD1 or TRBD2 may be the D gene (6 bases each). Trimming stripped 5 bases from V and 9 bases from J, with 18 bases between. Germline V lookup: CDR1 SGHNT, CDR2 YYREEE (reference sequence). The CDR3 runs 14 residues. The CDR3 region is CASRQGLGVGIQYF. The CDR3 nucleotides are TGTGCCAGCAGACAGGGACTGGGGGTCGGCATTCAGTACTTC.

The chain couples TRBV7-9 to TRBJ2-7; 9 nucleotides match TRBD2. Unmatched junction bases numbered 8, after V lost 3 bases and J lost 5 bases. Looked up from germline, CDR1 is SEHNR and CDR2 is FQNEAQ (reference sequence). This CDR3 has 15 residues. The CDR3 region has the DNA TGTGCCAGCAGCTTTAGCGGGGGCCTCGGGAACGAGCAGTACTTC. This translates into CASSFSGGLGNEQYF.

The CDR3 is CASSPFQGVHYEQYF. The CDR3 nucleotides read TGTGCCAGCAGCCCCTTTCAGGGAGTACACTACGAGCAGTACTTC. This chain connects TRBV6-2 or TRBV6-3 to TRBJ2-7, with D perhaps matching TRBD1 or TRBD2 (5 bases each). The CDR3 has 15 amino acids. The ends were cut back, 6 bases at V and 3 bases at J, with 18 bases in the middle. Germline-derived CDR1 and CDR2 are MNHEY and SVGEGT.

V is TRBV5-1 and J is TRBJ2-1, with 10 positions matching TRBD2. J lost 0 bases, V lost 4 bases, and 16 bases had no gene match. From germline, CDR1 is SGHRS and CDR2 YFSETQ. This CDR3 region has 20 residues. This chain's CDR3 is CASSPTGGSGGPSSYNEQFF. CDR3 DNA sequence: TGCGCCAGCAGCCCGACCGGGGGTAGCGGGGGGCCGAGCTCCTACAATGAGCAGTTCTTC.

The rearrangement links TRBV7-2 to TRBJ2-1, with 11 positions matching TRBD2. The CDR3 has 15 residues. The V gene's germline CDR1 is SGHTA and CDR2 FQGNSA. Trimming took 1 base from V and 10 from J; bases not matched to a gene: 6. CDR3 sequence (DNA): TGTGCCAGCAGCTTAGATGTAGCGGGGGGGCCGGAGCAGTTCTTC. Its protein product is CASSLDVAGGPEQFF.

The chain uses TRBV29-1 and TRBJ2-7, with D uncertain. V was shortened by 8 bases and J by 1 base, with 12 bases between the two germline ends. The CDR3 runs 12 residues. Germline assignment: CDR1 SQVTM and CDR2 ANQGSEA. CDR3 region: CSRRPPSYEQYF. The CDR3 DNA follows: TGCAGCCGGCGGCCCCCATCCTACGAGCAGTACTTC.

CDR3 bases: TGTGCCAGCAGGACAGGATCCTACGAGCAGTACTTC. It is translated as CASRTGSYEQYF. J is TRBJ2-7 and V is TRBV5-8; maybe TRBD1 (6 bases). The CDR3 length is 12 residues. In germline, CDR1 is SGHTS, CDR2 YDEGEE. Trimming took off 5 bases at V and 1 base at J, with 7 bases between the two ends. Complete variable domain (other parts from reference TRBV5-8 and TRBJ2-7): EAGVTQSPTHLIKTRGQQATLRCSPISGHTSVYWYQQALGLGLQFLLWYDEGEERNRGNFPPRFSGRQFPNYSSELNVNALELEDSALYLCASRTGSYEQYFGPGTRLTVT.

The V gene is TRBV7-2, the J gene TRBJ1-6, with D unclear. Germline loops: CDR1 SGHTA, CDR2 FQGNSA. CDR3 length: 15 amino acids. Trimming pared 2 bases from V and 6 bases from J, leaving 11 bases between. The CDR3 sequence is CASSLLGTGNSPLHF. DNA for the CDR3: TGTGCCAGCAGCTTATTGGGTACGGGTAATTCACCCCTCCACTTT.

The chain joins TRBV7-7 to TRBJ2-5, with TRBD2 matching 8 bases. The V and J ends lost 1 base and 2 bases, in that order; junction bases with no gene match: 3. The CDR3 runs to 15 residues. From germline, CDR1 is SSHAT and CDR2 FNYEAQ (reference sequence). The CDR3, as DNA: TGTGCCAGCAGCTTAGGCGGGACTAGACAAGAGACCCAGTACTTC. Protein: CASSLGGTRQETQYF.

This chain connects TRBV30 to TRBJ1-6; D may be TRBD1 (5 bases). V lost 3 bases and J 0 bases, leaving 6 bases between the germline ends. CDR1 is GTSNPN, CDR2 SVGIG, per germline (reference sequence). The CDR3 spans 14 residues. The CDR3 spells CAWRGDSYNSPLHF. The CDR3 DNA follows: TGTGCCTGGAGGGGGGACTCCTATAATTCACCCCTCCACTTT.

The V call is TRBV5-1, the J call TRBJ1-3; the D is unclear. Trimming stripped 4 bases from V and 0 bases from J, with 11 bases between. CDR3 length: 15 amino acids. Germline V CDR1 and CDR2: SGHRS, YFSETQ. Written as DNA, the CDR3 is TGCGCCAGCAGCCCTGGACGGAGCTCTGGAAACACCATATATTTT. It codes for CASSPGRSSGNTIYF. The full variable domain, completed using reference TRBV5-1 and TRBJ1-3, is KAGVTQTPRYLIKTRGQQVTLSCSPISGHRSVSWYQQTPGQGLQFLFEYFSETQRNKGNFPGRFSGRQFSNSRSEMNVSTLELGDSALYLCASSPGRSSGNTIYFGEGSWLTVV.

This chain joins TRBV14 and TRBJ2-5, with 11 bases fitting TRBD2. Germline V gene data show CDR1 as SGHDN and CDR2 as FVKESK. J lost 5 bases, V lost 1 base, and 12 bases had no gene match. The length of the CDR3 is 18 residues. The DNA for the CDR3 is TGTGCCAGCAGCCAAGGGATAAGACTAGCGGGGCTCAGGGAGACCCAGTACTTC. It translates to CASSQGIRLAGLRETQYF.

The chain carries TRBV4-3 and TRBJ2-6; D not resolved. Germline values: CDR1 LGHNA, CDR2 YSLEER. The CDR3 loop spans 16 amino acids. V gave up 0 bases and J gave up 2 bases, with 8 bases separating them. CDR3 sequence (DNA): TGCGCCAGCAGCCAAGAATGGGGTGCTGGGGCCAACGTCCTGACTTTC. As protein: CASSQEWGAGANVLTF.

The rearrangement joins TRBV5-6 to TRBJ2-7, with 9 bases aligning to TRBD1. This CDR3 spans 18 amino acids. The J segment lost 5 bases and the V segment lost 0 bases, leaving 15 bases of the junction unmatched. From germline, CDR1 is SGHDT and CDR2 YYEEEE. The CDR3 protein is CASSLGYATGTGYHEQYF. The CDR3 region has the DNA TGTGCCAGCAGCTTGGGATACGCGACCGGGACAGGGTACCACGAGCAGTACTTC.

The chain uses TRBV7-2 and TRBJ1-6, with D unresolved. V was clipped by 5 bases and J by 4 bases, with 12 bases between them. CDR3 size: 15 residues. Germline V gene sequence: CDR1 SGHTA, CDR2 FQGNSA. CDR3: CASSPGREYNSPLHF. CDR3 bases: TGTGCCAGCAGCCCTGGGCGGGAGTATAATTCACCCCTCCACTTT. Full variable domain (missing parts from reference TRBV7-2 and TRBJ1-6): GAGVSQSPSNKVTEKGKDVELRCDPISGHTALYWYRQSLGQGLEFLIYFQGNSAPDKSGLPSDRFSAERTGGSVSTLTIQRTQQEDSAVYLCASSPGREYNSPLHFGNGTRLTVT.

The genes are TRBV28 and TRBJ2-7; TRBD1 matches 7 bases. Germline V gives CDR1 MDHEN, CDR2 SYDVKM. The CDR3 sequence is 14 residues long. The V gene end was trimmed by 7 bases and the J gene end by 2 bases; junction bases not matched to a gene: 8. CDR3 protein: CASTVQGRTYEQYF. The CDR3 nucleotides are TGTGCCAGCACCGTACAGGGGCGCACCTACGAGCAGTACTTC. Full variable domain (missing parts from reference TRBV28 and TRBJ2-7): DVKVTQSSRYLVKRTGEKVFLECVQDMDHENMFWYRQDPGLGLRLIYFSYDVKMKEKGDIPEGYSVSREKKERFSLILESASTNQTSMYLCASTVQGRTYEQYFGPGTRLTVT.

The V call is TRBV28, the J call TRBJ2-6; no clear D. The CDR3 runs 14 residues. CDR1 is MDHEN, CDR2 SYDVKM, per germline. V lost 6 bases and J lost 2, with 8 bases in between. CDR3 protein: CASSISAGANVLTF. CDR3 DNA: TGTGCCAGCAGCATATCAGCTGGGGCCAACGTCCTGACTTTC.

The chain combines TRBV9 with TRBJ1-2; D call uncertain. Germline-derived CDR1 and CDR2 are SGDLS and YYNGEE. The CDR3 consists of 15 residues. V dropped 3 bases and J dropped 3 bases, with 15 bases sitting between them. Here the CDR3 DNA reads TGTGCCAGCAGCGGACAAGTATGGACGGACTATGGCTACACCTTC. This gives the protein CASSGQVWTDYGYTF. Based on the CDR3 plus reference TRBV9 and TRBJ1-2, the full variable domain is DSGVTQTPKHLITATGQRVTLRCSPRSGDLSVYWYQQSLDQGLQFLIQYYNGEERAKGNILERFSAQQFPDLHSELNLSSLELGDSALYFCASSGQVWTDYGYTFGSGTRLTVV.

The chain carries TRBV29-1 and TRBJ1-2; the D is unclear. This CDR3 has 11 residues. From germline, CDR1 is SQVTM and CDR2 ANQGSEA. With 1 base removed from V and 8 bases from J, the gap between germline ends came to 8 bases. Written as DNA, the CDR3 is TGCAGCGTTGAAGGGTATGGGGGCTACACCTTC. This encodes CSVEGYGGYTF.

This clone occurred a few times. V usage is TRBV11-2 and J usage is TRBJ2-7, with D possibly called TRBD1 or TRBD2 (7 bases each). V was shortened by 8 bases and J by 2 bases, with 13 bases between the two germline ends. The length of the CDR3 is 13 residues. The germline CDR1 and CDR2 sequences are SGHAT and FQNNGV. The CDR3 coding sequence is TGTGCCAGCCGACAGGGAGGGACCTACGAGCAGTACTTC. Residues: CASRQGGTYEQYF. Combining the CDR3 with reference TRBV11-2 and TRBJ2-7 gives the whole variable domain EAGVAQSPRYKIIEKRQSVAFWCNPISGHATLYWYQQILGQGPKLLIQFQNNGVVDDSQLPKDRFSAERLKGVDSTLKIQPAKLEDSAVYLCASRQGGTYEQYFGPGTRLTVT.

This chain's CDR3 is CASGSRDETQYF. The CDR3, as DNA: TGTGCCAGCGGAAGCAGGGACGAGACCCAGTACTTC. The V gene is TRBV18, the J gene TRBJ2-5; the D gene could be TRBD1 or TRBD2 (5 bases each). With 8 bases removed from V and 5 bases from J, the gap between germline ends came to 12 bases. The CDR3 has 12 residues. The germline gives CDR1 KGHSH, CDR2 LQKENI.

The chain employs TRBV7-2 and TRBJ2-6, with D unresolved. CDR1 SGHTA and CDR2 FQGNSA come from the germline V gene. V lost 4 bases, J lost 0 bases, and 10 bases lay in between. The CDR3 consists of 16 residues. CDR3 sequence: CASSSDRISGANVLTF. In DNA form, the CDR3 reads TGTGCCAGCAGCTCGGACCGCATCTCTGGGGCCAACGTCCTGACTTTC.

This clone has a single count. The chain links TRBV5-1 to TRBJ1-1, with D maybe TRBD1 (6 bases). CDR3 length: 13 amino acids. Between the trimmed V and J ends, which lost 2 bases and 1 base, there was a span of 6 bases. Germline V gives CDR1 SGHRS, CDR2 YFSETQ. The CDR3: CASSFRGNTEAFF. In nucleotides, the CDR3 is TGCGCCAGCAGCTTCAGGGGGAACACTGAAGCTTTCTTT.